Below are 30 T cell receptor beta chains sequenced from a single sample in a study of T-cell memory formation after mild COVID-19. TCRdb used MiXCR to reprocess the 5' RACE reads, holding one entry per CDR3 protein. The sample holds 49,000 or so distinct CDR3 sequences, approximately 8% seen once. What was sequenced was PBMCs or a T cell subset sorted from them (not recorded which). All receptors derive from a young man who had mild COVID-19 (a few samples of this study predate the infection). Cell type and time point are not known.

The chain uses TRBV20-1 and TRBJ2-6, with 11 nucleotides matching TRBD1. This CDR3 has 15 amino acids. CDR1 and CDR2 from the germline V gene are DFQATT and SNEGSKA (reference sequence). Losses at the gene ends were 4 bases for V and 2 bases for J; bases not matched to a gene: 1. CDR3 sequence reads: CSAMDRGPGANVLTF. Written as DNA, the CDR3 is TGCAGTGCTATGGACAGGGGGCCTGGGGCCAACGTCCTGACTTTC.

This chain uses TRBV10-3 with TRBJ2-7, with D tentatively TRBD2 (7 bases). CDR3 length: 14 amino acids. The V end lost 3 bases, the J end lost 2 bases, and 11 bases lay between the germline ends. Per germline, CDR1 ENHRY and CDR2 SYGVKD. CDR3 sequence (DNA): TGTGCCATCAGTGAAGGGGGGAGGGCCTACGAGCAGTACGTC. Protein: CAISEGGRAYEQYV.

The chain joins TRBV6-6 to TRBJ1-2; D gene unclear. Deletions cut 6 bases from V and 5 bases from J, with 13 bases between. The V gene's germline CDR1 is MNHNY and CDR2 SVGAGI (reference sequence). CDR3 length: 13 residues. The CDR3 loop is CASRPEGPYGYTF. For the CDR3, the DNA is TGTGCCAGCAGGCCGGAGGGTCCATATGGCTACACCTTC.

The sample holds a few counts of this clonotype. The chain is built from TRBV19 and TRBJ2-7; D ambiguous. This CDR3 is built from 13 residues. Between the trimmed V and J ends, which lost 4 bases and 6 bases, there was a span of 13 bases. Germline loops: CDR1 LNHDA, CDR2 SQIVND (reference sequence). CDR3 DNA: TGTGCCAGTAGTAGAGACTTTCTGGGCGAGCAGTACTTC. Amino acid sequence: CASSRDFLGEQYF.

This clonotype was seen only a few times. V is TRBV28 and J is TRBJ2-4; TRBD2 is a possible D gene (7 bases). Germline V gives CDR1 MDHEN, CDR2 SYDVKM. This CDR3 contains 15 residues. The germline V and J ends were trimmed by 3 bases and 0 bases, with 9 bases remaining between them. The CDR3 spells CASSLGGLAKNIQYF. For the CDR3, the DNA is TGTGCCAGCAGTTTGGGGGGGCTAGCCAAAAACATTCAGTACTTC.

This clonotype has more than one count but fewer than ten. The rearrangement uses TRBV20-1 and TRBJ1-2; tentatively, D is TRBD1 (6 bases). There are 13 residues in the CDR3. CDR1 and CDR2 (germline): DFQATT, SNEGSKA (reference sequence). Trimming shortened V by 6 bases and J by 4 bases, and 15 bases separated the two germline ends. CDR3 sequence (DNA): TGCAGTGCAAACCGGGACACCCTCTATGGCTACACCTTC. Translating it yields CSANRDTLYGYTF.

In its sample, this clonotype was seen a few times. The CDR3 DNA follows: TGTGCCATCCCTTGGGAGGCGGGAAACACCATATATTTT. Translation gives CAIPWEAGNTIYF. This sequence joins TRBV10-3 and TRBJ1-3; no firm D call. This CDR3 region has 13 residues. V was shortened by 8 bases and J by 4 bases, with 12 bases between the two germline ends. CDR1 and CDR2 (germline): ENHRY, SYGVKD.

The V and J genes are TRBV2 and TRBJ1-6; 7 bases align to TRBD1. Germline CDR1 and CDR2: SNHLY and FYNNEI. J lost 12 bases, V lost 2 bases, and 25 bases had no gene match. This CDR3 comprises 20 residues. CDR3 protein: CASSESWDTMIFAQGEPLHF. The CDR3 coding sequence is TGTGCCAGCAGTGAATCTTGGGACACCATGATCTTCGCCCAGGGGGAACCCCTCCACTTT. The full variable domain, completed using reference TRBV2 and TRBJ1-6, is EPEVTQTPSHQVTQMGQEVILRCVPISNHLYFYWYRQILGQKVEFLVSFYNNEISEKSEIFDDQFSVERPDGSNFTLKIRSTKLEDSAMYFCASSESWDTMIFAQGEPLHFGNGTRLTVT.

The sample holds a few counts of this clonotype. V is TRBV6-1 and J is TRBJ2-1; D remains ambiguous. The CDR3 runs to 14 residues. V was shortened by 6 bases and J by 7 bases, with 16 bases between the two germline ends. Germline loops: CDR1 MNHNS, CDR2 SASEGT. This CDR3 is CASRGSLSGNEQFF. The CDR3, as DNA: TGTGCCAGCAGGGGCTCGCTTAGTGGGAATGAGCAGTTCTTC.

The rearrangement links TRBV5-1 to TRBJ1-1; 11 bases match TRBD1. V lost 5 bases, J lost 4 bases, and 10 bases stayed unmatched. This CDR3 is 16 amino acids long. From germline, CDR1 is SGHRS and CDR2 YFSETQ. In DNA, the CDR3 is TGCGCCAGCAGGGATTGGACAGGGGGCGCTTTCACTGAAGCTTTCTTT. Its protein is CASRDWTGGAFTEAFF.

The chain recombines TRBV7-2 with TRBJ1-2; D not resolved. Deletions cut 5 bases from V and 0 bases from J, with 7 bases between. This CDR3 is built from 13 residues. Germline V CDR1 and CDR2: SGHTA, FQGNSA. The CDR3 loop is CASSPQANYGYTF. DNA for the CDR3: TGTGCCAGCAGCCCTCAAGCTAACTATGGCTACACCTTC. The variable domain in full, completed from reference TRBV7-2 and TRBJ1-2, reads GAGVSQSPSNKVTEKGKDVELRCDPISGHTALYWYRQSLGQGLEFLIYFQGNSAPDKSGLPSDRFSAERTGGSVSTLTIQRTQQEDSAVYLCASSPQANYGYTFGSGTRLTVV.

This clonotype was seen a few times. V and J are TRBV6-6 and TRBJ1-3; D uncertain. This CDR3 contains 13 residues. Germline CDR1 MNHNY, CDR2 SVGAGI (reference sequence). The V end was cut by 10 bases, the J end by 0 bases, with 10 bases between. CDR3 protein: CAIRGSSGNTIYF. DNA of the CDR3: TGTGCCATCCGCGGGAGCTCTGGAAACACCATATATTTT.

The rearrangement uses TRBV12-3 or TRBV12-4 and TRBJ2-5; 7 bases are a match to TRBD1. CDR3 length: 14 residues. V lost 6 bases and J lost 1; bases outside the gene matches: 5. This CDR3 is CASSLGQAQETQYF. CDR3 nucleotide sequence: TGTGCCAGCAGCCTAGGACAGGCCCAAGAGACCCAGTACTTC.

This clonotype came up a few times. The gene calls are TRBV20-1 and TRBJ1-1; unclear D gene. From germline, CDR1 is DFQATT and CDR2 SNEGSKA (reference sequence). The CDR3 consists of 15 residues. Trimming took 2 bases from V and 2 from J, leaving 15 bases between them. The chain's CDR3 is CSARKFPGRNTEAFF. The DNA for the CDR3 is TGCAGTGCTAGAAAGTTTCCGGGAAGAAACACTGAAGCTTTCTTT.

CDR3 bases: TGCGCCAGCAGTGTTCTTGCACCCAATAATTCACCCCTCCACTTT. It translates to CASSVLAPNNSPLHF. The V call is TRBV10-2, the J call TRBJ1-6; D is uncertain. Trimming stripped 4 bases from V and 5 bases from J, with 12 bases between. The germline V gene has CDR1 WSHSY and CDR2 SAAADI. The CDR3 covers 15 residues.

This clonotype showed up many times. The V gene is TRBV24-1, the J gene TRBJ2-2; no firm D call. In germline, CDR1 is KGHDR, CDR2 SFDVKD. Trimming stripped 4 bases from V and 6 bases from J, with 14 bases between. The CDR3 consists of 15 residues. Written as DNA, the CDR3 is TGTGCCACCAGTGACTCCAGAAAACCCCCCGGGGAGCTGTTTTTT. As protein: CATSDSRKPPGELFF.

V usage is TRBV7-9 and J usage is TRBJ2-5; 7 bases fit TRBD2. The CDR3 spans 14 residues. CDR1 and CDR2 from the germline V gene are SEHNR and FQNEAQ (reference sequence). V shed 5 bases, J shed 4 bases, and the junction held 7 bases outside the gene matches. CDR3 protein: CASSPWEGGETQYF. The CDR3 region has the DNA TGTGCCAGCAGCCCCTGGGAGGGTGGAGAGACCCAGTACTTC.

The CDR3 nucleotides are TGTGCCAGCAGACGGACACCGGGACAGAGCTCCTACAATGAGCAGTTCTTC. This translates into CASRRTPGQSSYNEQFF. The chain employs TRBV6-5 and TRBJ2-1, with 7 bases matching TRBD1. The CDR3 has 17 residues. The germline V gene has CDR1 MNHEY and CDR2 SVGAGI. V dropped 6 bases and J dropped 0; count of bases not matched to a gene: 11.

This clonotype has more than one count but fewer than ten. The chain is built from TRBV5-1 and TRBJ2-1; TRBD2 agrees at 8 bases. The CDR3 spans 14 residues. Trimming cost V 2 bases and J 5 bases; bases outside gene matches: 3. Germline loops: CDR1 SGHRS, CDR2 YFSETQ. The CDR3 DNA is TGCGCCAGCAGCTTAGGGCGGGGGGACAATGAGCAGTTCTTC. Protein product: CASSLGRGDNEQFF.

This clonotype was counted ten times or more. This chain uses TRBV5-1 with TRBJ2-7, with D hard to call. Germline V gene sequence: CDR1 SGHRS, CDR2 YFSETQ. The CDR3 length is 11 residues. The ends were cut back, 0 bases at V and 6 bases at J, with 4 bases in the middle. This chain's CDR3 is CASSLVSEQYF. The CDR3 nucleotides read TGCGCCAGCAGCTTGGTTAGCGAGCAGTACTTC.

There are a few counts of this clonotype. The J gene is TRBJ1-6, the V gene TRBV7-8; D is unresolved. Germline values: CDR1 SGHVS, CDR2 FQNEAQ. V was pared by 3 bases and J by 5 bases, with 8 bases between. The CDR3 is made up of 14 amino acids. In nucleotides, the CDR3 is TGTGCCAGCAGCTTTATGGGGAATAATTCACCCCTCCACTTT. This codes for CASSFMGNNSPLHF.

This clonotype was seen only a few times. The J gene is TRBJ2-7, the V gene TRBV20-1, with 14 bases identical to TRBD2. V was pared by 4 bases and J by 2 bases, with 7 bases of the junction left unmatched. Germline assignment: CDR1 DFQATT and CDR2 SNEGSKA (reference sequence). This CDR3 has 16 residues. The CDR3 region has the DNA TGCAGTGCTACCGGACTAGCGGGGGGAAGAACCTACGAGCAGTACGTC. Translation gives CSATGLAGGRTYEQYV.

This clonotype was found many times. The genes are TRBV7-2 and TRBJ2-3; the D is unclear. Germline V gives CDR1 SGHTA, CDR2 FQGNSA. This CDR3 has 13 residues. V lost 4 bases and J lost 4, with 9 bases in between. The CDR3 reads CASSSLGPDTQYF. In DNA, the CDR3 is TGTGCCAGCAGCTCCCTGGGTCCAGATACGCAGTATTTT.

This clonotype was seen a handful of times. The V gene is TRBV2, the J gene TRBJ1-2, with D uncertain. V shed 2 bases and J shed 4 bases, with 5 bases lying between them. Germline-derived CDR1 and CDR2 are SNHLY and FYNNEI. The CDR3 extends over 12 amino acids. Here the CDR3 reads CASSESSYGYTF. The CDR3 DNA follows: TGTGCCAGCAGTGAATCTAGCTATGGCTACACCTTC.

The V and J genes are TRBV10-3 and TRBJ2-7; 10 nucleotides align to TRBD1. CDR1 and CDR2 (germline): ENHRY, SYGVKD. This CDR3 is built from 16 residues. With 4 bases clipped from V and 5 bases from J, the junction kept 11 bases outside the gene matches. The DNA for the CDR3 is TGTGCCATCAGTGCGAGGCCGGGACAGGGGACTAACGAGCAGTACGTC. Residues: CAISARPGQGTNEQYV.

This clonotype was recorded many times. The rearrangement joins TRBV7-8 to TRBJ2-3, with TRBD2 as a possible D gene (6 bases). V lost 8 bases and J 2 bases, leaving 14 bases between the germline ends. The CDR3 sequence is 14 residues long. Germline CDR1 reads SGHVS; CDR2 reads FQNEAQ. CDR3 nucleotides: TGTGCCAGCGGGGCCGGGGGACTCACAGATACGCAGTATTTT. Translated: CASGAGGLTDTQYF. Complete variable domain (other parts from reference TRBV7-8 and TRBJ2-3): GAGVSQSPRYKVAKRGQDVALRCDPISGHVSLFWYQQALGQGPEFLTYFQNEAQLDKSGLPSDRFFAERPEGSVSTLKIQRTQQEDSAVYLCASGAGGLTDTQYFGPGTRLTVL.

This clonotype has at least ten counts. The chain employs TRBV5-1 and TRBJ1-3; D possibly corresponds to TRBD1 (5 bases). Trimming removed 4 bases from V and 0 bases from J, with 11 bases in between. Per germline, CDR1 SGHRS and CDR2 YFSETQ. The length of the CDR3 is 15 residues. CDR3 amino acids: CASSEGLYSGNTIYF. The DNA of the CDR3 is TGCGCCAGCAGCGAGGGGTTATACTCTGGAAACACCATATATTTT.

In this sample, this clonotype turned up many times. The V gene is TRBV7-2, the J gene TRBJ2-1; TRBD2 aligns across 7 bases. The CDR3 contains 17 residues. Germline V gene sequence: CDR1 SGHTA, CDR2 FQGNSA. V lost 3 bases and J lost 4; bases outside the gene matches: 12. This chain's CDR3 is CASSFDSVIAGYNEQFF. In DNA form, the CDR3 reads TGTGCCAGCAGCTTCGATTCGGTAATAGCGGGTTACAATGAGCAGTTCTTC.

This clonotype was observed at least ten times. The chain recombines TRBV4-1 with TRBJ2-3; 7 bases match TRBD2. J was trimmed by 4 bases and V by 3 bases; bases with no gene match: 10. The CDR3 runs to 16 residues. Germline CDR1 MGHRA, CDR2 YSYEKL. As DNA, the CDR3 is TGCGCCAGCAGCCACTGGACTAGATCGTCCGCAGATACGCAGTATTTT. Its protein product is CASSHWTRSSADTQYF.

Regarding this clonotype: As the CDR3 is not closed by the conserved phenylalanine or tryptophan, this likely results from a read error. The limits of the CDR3 on the DNA are not certain, so only TCRdb's listed CDR3 is given. The rearrangement joins TRBV12-3 or TRBV12-4 to TRBJ1-3. The CDR3 has 12 residues if both end residues are counted. The CDR3 sequence is CSSSSSGNTIYV.